This is a list of T cell receptor beta chains from one sample in a study of HIV-infected children after antiretroviral therapy interruption. TCRdb processed the 3' RACE reads anew with MiXCR; each CDR3 protein has one entry. The sample lists some 90,000 distinct CDR3 sequences; 5.5% to 8.5% were seen once. The sample here was CD45RA+ CD4+ T cells from PBMCs, pooled from several time points, taken from a donor given antiretroviral therapy, either interrupted or continuous. The receptors originated from a pool of human donors with HIV. The CDR3 runs from the conserved cysteine through the conserved F or W. The order of the fields is J gene, D gene, V gene, CDR3 protein. A D gene is named only where the DNA matches it firmly.

J: TRBJ1-3
D: NA
V: TRBV12-3/TRBV12-4
CDR3: CASTLGHRSGNTIYF

J: TRBJ2-7
D: TRBD2
V: TRBV20-1
CDR3: CSAWGASGGVSSYEQYF

J: TRBJ1-1
D: NA
V: TRBV7-3
CDR3: CASSLKRAGQGGTEAFF

J: TRBJ1-2
D: NA
V: TRBV7-3
CDR3: CASSQRLPTETNYGYTF

J: TRBJ2-1
D: TRBD2
V: TRBV27
CDR3: CASSIGPSGANEQFF

J: TRBJ2-3
D: NA
V: TRBV6-1
CDR3: CASSEWRGSSTDTQYF

J: TRBJ2-7
D: NA
V: TRBV5-1
CDR3: CASSPLQVSEQYF

J: TRBJ2-7
D: TRBD1
V: TRBV4-2
CDR3: CASSPGQTLYEQYF

J: TRBJ2-7
D: NA
V: TRBV5-1
CDR3: CASSLRTGREQYF

J: TRBJ2-1
D: TRBD2
V: TRBV3-1
CDR3: CASSQGTSGRHEQFF

J: TRBJ1-6
D: TRBD1
V: TRBV11-2
CDR3: CASSTGQGYNSPLHF

J: TRBJ2-1
D: NA
V: TRBV4-1
CDR3: CASSQDEPVSYNEQFF

J: TRBJ1-2
D: NA
V: TRBV19
CDR3: CASSTNRDSGYTF

J: TRBJ2-5
D: NA
V: TRBV11-2
CDR3: CASTLQPSQETQYF

J: TRBJ2-1
D: TRBD1
V: TRBV12-3/TRBV12-4
CDR3: CASTETGTGGNEQFF

J: TRBJ1-1
D: TRBD1
V: TRBV10-3
CDR3: CAISEWPGQANTEAFF

J: TRBJ2-7
D: NA
V: TRBV27
CDR3: CASSLHRAGSYEQYF

J: TRBJ2-7
D: NA
V: TRBV20-1
CDR3: CSARDPRVRDEQYF

J: TRBJ2-3
D: TRBD1
V: TRBV5-1
CDR3: CASSATGRRDTQYF

J: TRBJ1-6
D: TRBD1
V: TRBV10-3
CDR3: CASSQGQDSAVAPLHF

J: TRBJ2-3
D: NA
V: TRBV14
CDR3: CASRPVLRAEWADTQYF

J: TRBJ1-2
D: NA
V: TRBV10-1
CDR3: CASSDPRGGGYTF

J: TRBJ2-2
D: NA
V: TRBV18
CDR3: CASSPPELNTGELFF

J: TRBJ2-4
D: TRBD1
V: TRBV12-5
CDR3: CASGTVTGTGSKNIQYF